This TCR beta chain originates from a study of shared clonotypes between healthy human individuals. Some clones are missing from TCRdb's copy, which holds only in-frame ones; the method was immunoSEQ multiplex PCR. The repertoire holds approximately 1.5 million clones, with 95% to 99% as singletons. Germline CDR1 KGHSH, CDR2 LQKENI. The CDR3 runs to 16 residues. J gave up 4 bases and V 3 bases, and 9 bases lay outside the gene matches. This sequence originates from a man in his thirties or forties in good health. The genes are TRBV18 and TRBJ1-5, with TRBD1 matching over 7 bases. The sample consisted of naive CD4+ T cells sorted from blood. Noted subset: CD45RA+ positively selected. The CDR3 sequence: CASSPTPGGENQPQHF. The CDR3 coding sequence is TGTGCCAGCTCACCTACGCCAGGGGGGGAGAATCAGCCCCAGCATTTT.